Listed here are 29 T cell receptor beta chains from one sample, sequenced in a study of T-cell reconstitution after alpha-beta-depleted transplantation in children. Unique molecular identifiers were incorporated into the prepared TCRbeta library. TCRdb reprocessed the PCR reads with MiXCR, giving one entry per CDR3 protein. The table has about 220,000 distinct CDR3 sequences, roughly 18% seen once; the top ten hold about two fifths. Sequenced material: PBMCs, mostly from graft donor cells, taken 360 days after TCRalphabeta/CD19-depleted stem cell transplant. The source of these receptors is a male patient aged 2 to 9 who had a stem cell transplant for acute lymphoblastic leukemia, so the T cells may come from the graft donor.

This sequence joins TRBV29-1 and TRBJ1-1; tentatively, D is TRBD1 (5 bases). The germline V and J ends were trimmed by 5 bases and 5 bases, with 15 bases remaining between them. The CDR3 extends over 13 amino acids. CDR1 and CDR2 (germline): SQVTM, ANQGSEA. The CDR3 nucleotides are TGCAGCGTTTATCTGGACCGGGGGACTGAAGCTTTCTTT. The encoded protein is CSVYLDRGTEAFF.

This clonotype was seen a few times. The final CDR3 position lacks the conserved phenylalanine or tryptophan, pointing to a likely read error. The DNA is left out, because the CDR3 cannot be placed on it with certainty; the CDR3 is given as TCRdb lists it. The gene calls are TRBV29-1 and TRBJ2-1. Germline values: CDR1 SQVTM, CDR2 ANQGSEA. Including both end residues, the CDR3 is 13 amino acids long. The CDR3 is CSVEASPGALADL.

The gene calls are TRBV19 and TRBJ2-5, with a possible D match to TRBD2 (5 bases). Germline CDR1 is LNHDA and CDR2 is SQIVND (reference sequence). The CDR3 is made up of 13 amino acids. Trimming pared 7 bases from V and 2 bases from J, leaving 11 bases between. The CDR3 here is CASKASRQETQYF. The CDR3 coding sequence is TGTGCCAGTAAGGCTAGCCGTCAAGAGACCCAGTACTTC.

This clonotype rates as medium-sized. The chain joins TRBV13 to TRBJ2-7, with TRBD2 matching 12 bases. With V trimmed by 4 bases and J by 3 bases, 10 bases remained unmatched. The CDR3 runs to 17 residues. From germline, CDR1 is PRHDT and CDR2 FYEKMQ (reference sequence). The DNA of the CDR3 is TGTGCCAGCAGCTCCCGTGCGACTAGCGGGAGCAACTACGAGCAGTACTTC. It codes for CASSSRATSGSNYEQYF.

Written as DNA, the CDR3 is TGCGCCAGCAGCCAAGGACAGAGTAGCACAGATACGCAGTATTTT. This gives the protein CASSQGQSSTDTQYF. V gene TRBV4-1 combines with J gene TRBJ2-3, with D tentatively TRBD1 (5 bases). The CDR3 runs 15 residues. The V and J ends lost 1 base and 0 bases respectively, with 8 bases between them. Per the germline V gene, CDR1 is MGHRA and CDR2 is YSYEKL.

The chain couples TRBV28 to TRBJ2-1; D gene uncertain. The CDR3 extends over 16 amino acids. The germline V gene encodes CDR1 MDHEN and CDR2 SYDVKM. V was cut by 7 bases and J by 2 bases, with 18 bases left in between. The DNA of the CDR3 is TGTGCCAGCAACCCGTTTTCCGGTCTAGCCTACAATGAGCAGTTCTTC. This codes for CASNPFSGLAYNEQFF.

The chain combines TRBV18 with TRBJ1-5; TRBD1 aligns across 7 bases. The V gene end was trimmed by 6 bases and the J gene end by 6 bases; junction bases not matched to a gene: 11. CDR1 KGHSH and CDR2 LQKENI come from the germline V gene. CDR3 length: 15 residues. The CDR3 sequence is CASSTKGASGQPQHF. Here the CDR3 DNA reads TGTGCCAGCTCGACCAAGGGGGCTAGCGGTCAGCCCCAGCATTTT.

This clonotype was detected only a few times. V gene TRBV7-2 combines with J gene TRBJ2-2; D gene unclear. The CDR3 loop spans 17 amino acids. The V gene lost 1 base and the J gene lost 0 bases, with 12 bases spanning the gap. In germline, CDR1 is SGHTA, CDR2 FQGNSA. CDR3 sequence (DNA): TGTGCCAGCAGCTTAGGTATTGGACGGGCGAACACCGGGGAGCTGTTTTTT. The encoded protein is CASSLGIGRANTGELFF. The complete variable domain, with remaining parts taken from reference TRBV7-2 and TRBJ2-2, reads GAGVSQSPSNKVTEKGKDVELRCDPISGHTALYWYRQSLGQGLEFLIYFQGNSAPDKSGLPSDRFSAERTGGSVSTLTIQRTQQEDSAVYLCASSLGIGRANTGELFFGEGSRLTVL.

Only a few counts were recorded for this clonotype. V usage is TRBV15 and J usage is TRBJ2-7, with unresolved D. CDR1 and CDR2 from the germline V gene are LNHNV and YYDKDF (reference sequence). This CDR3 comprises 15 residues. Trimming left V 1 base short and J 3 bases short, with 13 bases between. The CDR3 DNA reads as TGTGCCACCAGCAGAGGAGGTTTGCGGAGCTACGAGCAGTACTTC. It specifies CATSRGGLRSYEQYF. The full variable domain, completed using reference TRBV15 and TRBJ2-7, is DAMVIQNPRYQVTQFGKPVTLSCSQTLNHNVMYWYQQKSSQAPKLLFHYYDKDFNNEADTPDNFQSRRPNTSFCFLDIRSPGLGDTAMYLCATSRGGLRSYEQYFGPGTRLTVT.

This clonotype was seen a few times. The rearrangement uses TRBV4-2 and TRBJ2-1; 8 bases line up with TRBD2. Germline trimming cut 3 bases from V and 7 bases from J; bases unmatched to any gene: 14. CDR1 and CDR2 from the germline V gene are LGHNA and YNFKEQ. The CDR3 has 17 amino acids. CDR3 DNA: TGTGCCAGCAGCCAGGACAATTCGGGGGGGGATTTGAATGAGCAGTTCTTC. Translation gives CASSQDNSGGDLNEQFF.

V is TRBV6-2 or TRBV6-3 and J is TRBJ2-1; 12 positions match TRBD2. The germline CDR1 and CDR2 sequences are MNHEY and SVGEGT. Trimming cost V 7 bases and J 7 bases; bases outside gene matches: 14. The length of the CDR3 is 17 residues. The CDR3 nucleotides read TGTGCCAGCACGTGGGCTAGCGGGGGGGGAGCCTTGAATGAGCAGTTCTTC. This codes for CASTWASGGGALNEQFF.

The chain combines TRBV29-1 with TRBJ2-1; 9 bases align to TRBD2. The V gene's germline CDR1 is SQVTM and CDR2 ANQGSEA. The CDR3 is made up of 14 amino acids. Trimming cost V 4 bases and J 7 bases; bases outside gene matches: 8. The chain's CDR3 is CSVVGTSRLNEQFF. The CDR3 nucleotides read TGCAGCGTTGTAGGGACTAGCAGGCTAAATGAGCAGTTCTTC.

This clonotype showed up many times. The CDR3 bases are TGTGCCAGCAGTCCCCATAGCGGGGGGGCGTCCTACAATGAGCAGTTCTTC. It is translated as CASSPHSGGASYNEQFF. The chain combines TRBV6-1 with TRBJ2-1; 11 positions match TRBD2. This CDR3 is built from 17 residues. Germline CDR1 and CDR2: MNHNS and SASEGT. The ends lost 5 bases at V and 1 base at J; junction bases unmatched: 7.

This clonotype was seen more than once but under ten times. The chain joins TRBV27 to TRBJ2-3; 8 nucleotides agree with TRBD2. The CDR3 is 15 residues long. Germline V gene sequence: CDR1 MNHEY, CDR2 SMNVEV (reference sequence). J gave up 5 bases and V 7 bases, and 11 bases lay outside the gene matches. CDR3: CASNPTPGLEDTQYF. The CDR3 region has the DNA TGTGCCAGCAACCCAACTCCGGGACTAGAAGATACGCAGTATTTT.

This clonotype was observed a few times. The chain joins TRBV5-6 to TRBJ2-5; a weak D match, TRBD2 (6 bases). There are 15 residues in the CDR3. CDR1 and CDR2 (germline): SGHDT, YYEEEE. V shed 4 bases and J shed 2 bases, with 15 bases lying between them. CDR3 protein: CASSGSGTIQETQYF. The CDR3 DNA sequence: TGTGCCAGCAGCGGTAGCGGTACGATACAAGAGACCCAGTACTTC.

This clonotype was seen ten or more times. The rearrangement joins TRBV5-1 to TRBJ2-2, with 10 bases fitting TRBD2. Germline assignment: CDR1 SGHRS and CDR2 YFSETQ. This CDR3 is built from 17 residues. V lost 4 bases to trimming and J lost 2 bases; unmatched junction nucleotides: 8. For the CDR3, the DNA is TGCGCCAGCAGCCCGGGACTAGCGACCGTCAACACCGGGGAGCTGTTTTTT. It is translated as CASSPGLATVNTGELFF.

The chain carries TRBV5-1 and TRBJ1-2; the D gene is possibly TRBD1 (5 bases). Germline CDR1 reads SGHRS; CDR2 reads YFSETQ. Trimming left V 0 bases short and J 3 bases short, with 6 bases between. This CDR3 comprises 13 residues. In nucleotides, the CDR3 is TGCGCCAGCAGCTTGGCCAGGGACTATGGCTACACCTTC. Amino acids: CASSLARDYGYTF.

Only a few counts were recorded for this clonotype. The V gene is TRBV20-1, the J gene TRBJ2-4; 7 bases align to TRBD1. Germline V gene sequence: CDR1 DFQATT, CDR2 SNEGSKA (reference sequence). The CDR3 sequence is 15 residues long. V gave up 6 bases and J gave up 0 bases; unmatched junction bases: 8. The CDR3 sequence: CSAQGQTLAKNIQYF. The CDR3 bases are TGCAGTGCCCAGGGACAGACATTAGCCAAAAACATTCAGTACTTC.

CDR3 in DNA: TGTGCCAGCAGCGTCGGACAGGGAGACTACGAGCAGTACTTC. As protein: CASSVGQGDYEQYF. The chain carries TRBV7-2 and TRBJ2-7; 8 bases are a match to TRBD1. CDR3 length: 14 residues. Germline CDR1 reads SGHTA; CDR2 reads FQGNSA. Trimming at V came to 5 bases and at J to 3 bases, leaving 6 bases not matched to a gene.

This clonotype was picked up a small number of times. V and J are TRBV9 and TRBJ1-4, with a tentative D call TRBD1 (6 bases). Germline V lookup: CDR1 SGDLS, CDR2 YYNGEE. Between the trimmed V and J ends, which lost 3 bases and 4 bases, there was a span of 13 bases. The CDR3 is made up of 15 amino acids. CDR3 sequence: CASSGLDRSNEKLFF. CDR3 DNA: TGTGCCAGCAGCGGACTAGACAGGAGTAATGAAAAACTGTTTTTT.

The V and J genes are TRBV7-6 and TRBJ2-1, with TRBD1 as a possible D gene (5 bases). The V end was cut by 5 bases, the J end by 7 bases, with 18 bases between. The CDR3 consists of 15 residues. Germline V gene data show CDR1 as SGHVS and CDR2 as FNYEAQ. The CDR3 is CASSLTWGHRNEQFF. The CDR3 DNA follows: TGTGCCAGCAGCCTTACATGGGGCCATCGTAATGAGCAGTTCTTC.

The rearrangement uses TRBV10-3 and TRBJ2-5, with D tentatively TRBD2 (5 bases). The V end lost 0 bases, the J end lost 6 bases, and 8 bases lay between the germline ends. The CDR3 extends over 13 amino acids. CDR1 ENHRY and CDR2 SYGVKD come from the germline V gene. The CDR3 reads CAISESPGKTQYF. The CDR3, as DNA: TGTGCCATCAGTGAGTCCCCGGGGAAGACCCAGTACTTC.

CDR3 sequence: CASSTEGFPNTGELFF. CDR3 nucleotide sequence: TGTGCCAGCAGCACTGAGGGATTTCCCAACACCGGGGAGCTGTTTTTT. The V gene is TRBV7-9, the J gene TRBJ2-2, with D tentatively TRBD2 (5 bases). CDR1 is SEHNR, CDR2 FQNEAQ, per germline (reference sequence). The length of the CDR3 is 16 residues. V was pared by 5 bases and J by 2 bases, with 15 bases between.

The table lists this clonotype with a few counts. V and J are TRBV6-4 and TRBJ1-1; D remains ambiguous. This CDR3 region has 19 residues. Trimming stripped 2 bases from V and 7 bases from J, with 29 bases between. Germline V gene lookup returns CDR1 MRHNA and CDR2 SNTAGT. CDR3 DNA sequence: TGTGCCAGCAGTGACCCCTCTAACCCATTAACTTATAGGGCTCTTGAAGCTTTCTTT. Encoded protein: CASSDPSNPLTYRALEAFF.

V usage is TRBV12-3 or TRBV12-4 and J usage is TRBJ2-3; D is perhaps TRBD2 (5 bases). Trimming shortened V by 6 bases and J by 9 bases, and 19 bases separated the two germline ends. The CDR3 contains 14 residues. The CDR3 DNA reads TGTGCCAGCAGCTCGGACCGCGAGGGAGACACGCAGTATTTT. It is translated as CASSSDREGDTQYF.

CDR3 nucleotides: TGCAGCGTTGGAGCGGGGTTAAATGAGCAGTTCTTC. It encodes CSVGAGLNEQFF. The chain joins TRBV29-1 to TRBJ2-1, with TRBD2 matching over 7 bases. This CDR3 has 12 residues. Per the germline V gene, CDR1 is SQVTM and CDR2 is ANQGSEA. The junction had 4 bases not matched to a gene; V was cut back by 4 bases and J by 7 bases.

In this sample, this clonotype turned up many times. The CDR3 DNA reads as TGTGCCAGCACCCCCGACCCAGCAGATACGCAGTATTTT. Translation: CASTPDPADTQYF. The rearrangement links TRBV3-1 to TRBJ2-3; D unresolved. Between the trimmed V and J ends, which lost 7 bases and 4 bases, there was a span of 12 bases. This CDR3 has 13 residues. CDR1 is LGHDT, CDR2 YNNKEL, per germline (reference sequence).

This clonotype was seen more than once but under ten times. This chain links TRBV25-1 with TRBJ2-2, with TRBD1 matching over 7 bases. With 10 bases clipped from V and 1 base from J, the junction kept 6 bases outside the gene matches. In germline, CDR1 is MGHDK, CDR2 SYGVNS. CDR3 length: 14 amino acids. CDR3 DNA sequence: TGTGCCACCTCCGGGACAGTGAACACCGGGGAGCTGTTTTTT. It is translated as CATSGTVNTGELFF. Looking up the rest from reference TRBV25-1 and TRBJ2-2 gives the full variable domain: EADIYQTPRYLVIGTGKKITLECSQTMGHDKMYWYQQDPGMELHLIHYSYGVNSTEKGDLSSESTVSRIRTEHFPLTLESARPSHTSQYLCATSGTVNTGELFFGEGSRLTVL.

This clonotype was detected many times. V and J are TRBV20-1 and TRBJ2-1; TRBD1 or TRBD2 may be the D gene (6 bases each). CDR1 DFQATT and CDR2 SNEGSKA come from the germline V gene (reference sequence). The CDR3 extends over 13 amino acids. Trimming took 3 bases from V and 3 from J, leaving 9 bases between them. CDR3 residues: CSASGGNYNEQFF. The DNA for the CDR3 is TGCAGTGCTAGCGGGGGCAACTACAATGAGCAGTTCTTC.